The 16 T cell receptor beta chains reported below all come from one sample, sequenced in a study of molecular identifiers for immune sequencing clone quantification. Using its own MiXCR run on the PCR reads, TCRdb lists one record per CDR3 protein. Here the sample spans approximately 320,000 distinct CDR3 sequences, 24% being singletons. The sequenced sample consisted of naive CD8+ T cells from blood, with Jurkat cell RNA spiked in. Subset: FACS-sorted CD8+CD4-CCR7+CD45RA+ naive T cells. The receptors here all came from a human donor in good health. Some libraries in this study had Jurkat cell RNA spiked in.

The sample holds many counts of this clonotype. This chain links TRBV9 with TRBJ1-6; no firm D call. With 2 bases removed from V and 7 bases from J, the gap between germline ends came to 7 bases. The CDR3 has 13 residues. Germline CDR1 reads SGDLS; CDR2 reads YYNGEE. The CDR3 DNA is TGTGCCAGCAGCGTGACGGGGAATTCACCCCTCCACTTT. The encoded protein is CASSVTGNSPLHF.

A few counts support this clonotype. CDR3 sequence reads: CASSLVVDASTDTQYF. As DNA, the CDR3 is TGTGCCAGCAGCTTGGTTGTAGATGCTAGCACAGATACGCAGTATTTT. V usage is TRBV5-6 and J usage is TRBJ2-3; D not resolved. V lost 0 bases, J lost 0 bases, and 11 bases lay in between. The CDR3 runs to 16 residues. Germline V gives CDR1 SGHDT, CDR2 YYEEEE.

The chain couples TRBV6-5 to TRBJ1-5; unclear D gene. Deletions cut 6 bases from V and 9 bases from J, with 18 bases between. CDR1 is MNHEY and CDR2 is SVGAGI in the germline V gene. This CDR3 is 14 amino acids long. The CDR3 here is CASSALREDRPQHF. The CDR3 DNA is TGTGCCAGCAGCGCATTAAGGGAGGATCGGCCCCAGCATTTT.

Notes on this clonotype: Germline and junction disagree at one end, which may indicate a read error. V usage is TRBV6-6 and J usage is TRBJ1-2, with 8 positions matching TRBD1. The germline gives CDR1 MNHNY, CDR2 SVGAGI (reference sequence). This CDR3 comprises 14 residues. CDR3 in DNA: TGTGCCAGCAGTTACGGGACCCGACAGGGGAGTCTGCCGTTC. It codes for CASSYGTRQGSLPF.

Comments on this clonotype: A much larger clone differs by one base, so this may be a read error. This chain uses TRBV7-9 with TRBJ1-2; D is possibly TRBD1 (5 bases). This CDR3 contains 16 residues. The V gene's germline CDR1 is SEHNR and CDR2 FQNEAQ (reference sequence). This CDR3 reads CTSSLVVRDSLDGYTF. In DNA, the CDR3 is TGTACCAGCAGCTTAGTGGTCAGGGACTCTTTAGATGGCTACACCTTC. Supplemented by reference TRBV7-9 and TRBJ1-2, the full variable domain reads DTGVSQNPRHKITKRGQNVTFRCDPISEHNRLYWYRQTLGQGPEFLTYFQNEAQLEKSRLLSDRFSAERPKGSFSTLEIQRTEQGDSAMYLCTSSLVVRDSLDGYTFGSGTRLTVV.

For this clonotype: Given a much more abundant clone one base away, this may be a read error. The chain uses TRBV13 and TRBJ2-5; a possible D gene is TRBD1 (6 bases). Germline V gene lookup returns CDR1 PRHDT and CDR2 FYEKMQ (reference sequence). This CDR3 region has 15 residues. The CDR3 DNA sequence: TGTGCCAGCGGCTTAAGAGGGGACAACAAAGAGACCCAGTACTTC. It translates to CASGLRGDNKETQYF.

In the case of this clonotype: Compared with germline, one end of the junction differs, possibly owing to a read error. V and J are TRBV6-5 and TRBJ2-5, with D unclear. The CDR3 extends over 13 amino acids. The germline V gene encodes CDR1 MNHEY and CDR2 SVGAGI. The CDR3 coding sequence is TGTGCCGGCAGTTCCCTGGGTGGAGAGACCCAGTACTTC. Residues: CAGSSLGGETQYF.

With respect to this clonotype: Being one base from a much bigger clone, this may be a read error. The chain combines TRBV20-1 with TRBJ2-7; the D is unclear. V lost 0 bases and J 0 bases, leaving 9 bases between the germline ends. The germline gives CDR1 DFQATT, CDR2 SNEGSKA (reference sequence). This CDR3 contains 14 residues. DNA for the CDR3: TGCAGTGCTAGAGAACAATACAACTCCTACGAGCAGTACTTC. Translation gives CSAREQYNSYEQYF.

The genes are TRBV6-2 or TRBV6-3 and TRBJ2-2, with unresolved D. Germline V CDR1 and CDR2: MNHEY, SVGEGT. CDR3 size: 18 residues. V lost 0 bases and J lost 0, with 14 bases in between. CDR3 DNA sequence: TGTGCCAGCAGTTACTCGTACGGCAGGCAAGCGAACACCGGGGAGCTGTTTTTT. This sequence encodes CASSYSYGRQANTGELFF.

The chain links TRBV27 to TRBJ1-6; 8 bases are shared with TRBD1. Germline CDR1 MNHEY, CDR2 SMNVEV (reference sequence). V was pared by 5 bases and J by 9 bases, with 18 bases of the junction left unmatched. The CDR3 loop spans 18 amino acids. CDR3 residues: CASSGREAGGLVVSPLHF. For the CDR3, the DNA is TGTGCCAGCAGTGGTCGGGAGGCAGGGGGCCTTGTCGTTTCACCCCTCCACTTT.

With respect to this clonotype: A much larger clone is a single base away; this may be a read error. The chain uses TRBV6-6 and TRBJ2-1, with TRBD2 identical over 7 bases. The CDR3 totals 14 residues. Germline loops: CDR1 MNHNY, CDR2 SVGAGI (reference sequence). For the CDR3, the DNA is TGTGGCAGCAGTTACTACCGGGGGGTCGATGAGCAGTTCTTC. Amino acid sequence: CGSSYYRGVDEQFF.

This clonotype was picked up many times. This chain joins TRBV4-1 and TRBJ2-3; possibly TRBD2 for D (5 bases). The V end lost 8 bases, the J end lost 4 bases, and 10 bases lay between the germline ends. The CDR3 runs 12 residues. Looked up from germline, CDR1 is MGHRA and CDR2 is YSYEKL. This CDR3 reads CASGENPDTQYF. The CDR3 nucleotides read TGCGCCAGCGGGGAGAACCCAGATACGCAGTATTTT.

The table lists this clonotype with many counts. The chain couples TRBV29-1 to TRBJ1-2; TRBD1 matches at 8 bases. CDR1 and CDR2 from the germline V gene are SQVTM and ANQGSEA. The J segment lost 8 bases and the V segment lost 7 bases, leaving 12 bases of the junction unmatched. CDR3 length: 13 residues. CDR3 residues: CSAEPTGEPGYTF. CDR3 nucleotide sequence: TGCAGCGCGGAGCCGACAGGGGAGCCAGGCTACACCTTC.

The V call is TRBV4-1, the J call TRBJ2-1, with TRBD2 matching over 10 bases. The junction had 5 bases not matched to a gene; V was cut back by 2 bases and J by 7 bases. This CDR3 has 15 amino acids. The V gene's germline CDR1 is MGHRA and CDR2 YSYEKL. This CDR3 is CASSQRAGGPNEQFF. The CDR3 DNA reads TGCGCCAGCAGCCAAAGAGCGGGGGGGCCGAATGAGCAGTTCTTC.

A word on this clonotype: A much larger clone sits a single nucleotide away, making a read error possible. The J gene is TRBJ1-5, the V gene TRBV20-1; the D is unclear. Trimming left V 0 bases short and J 3 bases short, with 12 bases between. From germline, CDR1 is DFQATT and CDR2 SNEGSKA (reference sequence). The CDR3 length is 15 residues. The DNA for the CDR3 is TGCAGTGCTAGAGAATCCTACGACGACAATCAGCCCCAGCATTTT. As protein: CSARESYDDNQPQHF.

This clonotype was detected ten times or more. The J gene is TRBJ2-7, the V gene TRBV5-5, with D perhaps being TRBD1 or TRBD2 (5 bases each). This CDR3 spans 15 amino acids. The V gene's germline CDR1 is SGHKS and CDR2 YYEKEE (reference sequence). The V and J ends lost 0 bases and 0 bases respectively, with 10 bases between them. The CDR3, as DNA: TGTGCCAGCAGCTTGGTCGCAGGGAGCTCCTACGAGCAGTACTTC. Protein product: CASSLVAGSSYEQYF.